These 11 T cell receptor beta chains were all obtained from the same sample, sequenced in a study of identical twins. TCRdb fed the 5' RACE reads into MiXCR, producing one record per CDR3 protein. The table shows 1,800,000 or so distinct CDR3 sequences, with under 35% occurring only once. Material: cord blood. All receptors come from a newborn girl in good health.

There are a few counts of this clonotype. The J gene is TRBJ1-2, the V gene TRBV4-2, with a tentative D call TRBD1 (6 bases). The length of the CDR3 is 13 residues. Deletions cut 0 bases from V and 6 bases from J, with 8 bases between. Germline lookup yields CDR1 LGHNA and CDR2 YNFKEQ. The CDR3 spells CASSQESGDGYTF. The CDR3 coding sequence is TGTGCCAGCAGCCAAGAGTCAGGGGATGGCTACACCTTC.

The chain combines TRBV14 with TRBJ2-1; the match to TRBD2 covers 15 bases. CDR1 is SGHDN and CDR2 is FVKESK in the germline V gene. The length of the CDR3 is 17 residues. The trim removed 0 bases at V and 9 bases at J, leaving 6 bases unmatched. The CDR3 DNA is TGTGCCAGCAGCCAAGATATGGGACTAGCGGGGGGCGGTGAGCAGTTCTTC. It translates to CASSQDMGLAGGGEQFF.

About this clonotype itself: An end of the junction does not agree with germline; a read error may underlie this. V and J are TRBV4-1 and TRBJ2-3; 9 nucleotides match TRBD2. The CDR3 extends over 16 amino acids. In germline, CDR1 is MGHRA, CDR2 YSYEKL. CDR3: CASSLLAGGRADMQYF. CDR3 in DNA: TGCGCCAGCAGCCTTTTGGCGGGGGGGAGGGCAGATATGCAGTATTTT.

This clonotype was counted a few times. The chain is built from TRBV11-2 and TRBJ2-4; 7 nucleotides line up with TRBD1. The end of the DNA aligns better with TRBJ2-7, so the J call may be wrong. CDR1 is SGHAT, CDR2 FQNNGV, per germline. This CDR3 contains 14 residues. CDR3 region: CASSYRQGIYEQYF. The CDR3 region has the DNA TGTGCCAGCAGCTACAGACAGGGTATCTACGAGCAGTACTTC.

Regarding this clonotype: Mismatch with germline at one junction end may stem from a read error. This chain links TRBV5-1 with TRBJ2-7; 14 positions match TRBD2. The CDR3 loop spans 17 amino acids. CDR1 is SGHRS, CDR2 YFSETQ, per germline. The CDR3 DNA sequence: TGCGCCAGCAGCTTGGCAGGGACTAGCGGGAGAGGGTACGGGCAGTACTTC. Its protein is CASSLAGTSGRGYGQYF.

In its sample, this clonotype was seen a few times. This chain links TRBV10-3 with TRBJ1-4, with 9 bases aligning to TRBD1. Trimming at V came to 3 bases and at J to 3 bases, leaving 5 bases not matched to a gene. From germline, CDR1 is ENHRY and CDR2 SYGVKD. CDR3 length equals 16 residues. The CDR3 DNA follows: TGTGCCATCAGTGACCCTCACAGGGGGCCTAATGAAAAACTGTTTTTT. Residues: CAISDPHRGPNEKLFF.

This clonotype has just a few counts. The genes are TRBV2 and TRBJ1-5; D remains ambiguous. V gave up 7 bases and J gave up 3 bases, with 16 bases separating them. Germline V gene lookup returns CDR1 SNHLY and CDR2 FYNNEI. This CDR3 is 15 amino acids long. The CDR3 sequence is CASTLYQELNQPQHF. The CDR3 DNA is TGTGCCAGCACATTGTATCAAGAACTCAATCAGCCCCAGCATTTT.

In this sample, this clonotype turned up a few times. The junction shows a germline mismatch at one end, possibly a read error. The gene calls are TRBV20-1 and TRBJ2-1; D is unclear. The CDR3 spans 14 residues. In germline, CDR1 is DFQATT, CDR2 SNEGSKA (reference sequence). In DNA form, the CDR3 reads TGCAGTGCTATTATCTTTTTCAACTACTATGAGCAGTTCTTC. Translated, it gives CSAIIFFNYYEQFF.

This sequence joins TRBV20-1 and TRBJ2-1, with TRBD2 identical over 12 bases. The end of the DNA is better explained by TRBJ2-7, so the J call may be wrong. CDR3 length equals 16 residues. Germline CDR1 reads DFQATT; CDR2 reads SNEGSKA (reference sequence). Written as DNA, the CDR3 is TGCAGTGCTCGGACTAGCGGGGACCTCTCCTACAATGAGCAGTACTTC. The encoded protein is CSARTSGDLSYNEQYF.

This clonotype has more than one count but fewer than ten. The DNA for the CDR3 is TGCGCCAGCAGCTTGTTTCCGGGGGAGGCAGCTTTCTTT. Translation gives CASSLFPGEAAFF. The chain links TRBV5-1 to TRBJ1-1; D is possibly TRBD1 (5 bases). The CDR3 has 13 residues. Germline V lookup: CDR1 SGHRS, CDR2 YFSETQ. V was trimmed by 1 base and J by 10 bases, leaving 14 bases between them.

The chain carries TRBV7-2 and TRBJ1-1; D is uncertain. The germline V gene encodes CDR1 SGHTA and CDR2 FQGNSA. Trimming stripped 7 bases from V and 0 bases from J, with 9 bases between. The CDR3 runs 13 residues. The CDR3 is CASNYIMNTEAFF. CDR3 DNA: TGTGCCAGCAATTACATCATGAACACTGAAGCTTTCTTT.